A single sample is the source of the 27 T cell receptor beta chains below, sequenced in a study of blood T cells in healthy people across ages. Then a second PCR, running roughly 7 to 11 cycles, was carried out with a sample-barcoded 5' primer and a J-beta primer mix. TCRdb used MiXCR to reprocess the 5' RACE reads, holding one entry per CDR3 protein. The sample carries some 550,000 distinct CDR3 sequences, around 48% recorded once. The sequenced sample consisted of blood. These receptors all come from a man older than 75 in good health.

Ten or more counts support this clonotype. The chain has TRBV27 and TRBJ2-1; weak D call: TRBD1 (5 bases). Germline values: CDR1 MNHEY, CDR2 SMNVEV (reference sequence). The CDR3 is 14 amino acids. The ends were cut back, 6 bases at V and 12 bases at J, with 21 bases in the middle. The CDR3 is CASRWGYRSKGQFF. The CDR3, as DNA: TGTGCCAGCAGGTGGGGCTACCGCAGCAAGGGGCAGTTCTTC.

In this sample, this clonotype turned up a few times. The rearrangement uses TRBV5-1 and TRBJ2-5, with TRBD1 matching over 7 bases. Per germline, CDR1 SGHRS and CDR2 YFSETQ. The CDR3 has 14 residues. V dropped 7 bases and J dropped 3; count of bases not matched to a gene: 9. CDR3 in amino acids: CASAPPGTEETQYF. The CDR3 DNA follows: TGCGCCAGCGCTCCCCCCGGGACAGAAGAGACCCAGTACTTC.

This chain links TRBV5-1 with TRBJ2-5; no reliable D call. The J call is doubtful: the DNA matches TRBJ2-7 better. The CDR3 runs 13 residues. Germline CDR1 reads SGHRS; CDR2 reads YFSETQ. This chain's CDR3 is CASSPSRTNEQYF. The CDR3 nucleotides read TGCGCCAGCAGCCCGAGCAGGACGAACGAGCAGTACTTC.

The J gene is TRBJ2-5, the V gene TRBV5-1; D uncertain. CDR1 is SGHRS and CDR2 is YFSETQ in the germline V gene. The germline V and J ends were trimmed by 0 bases and 2 bases, with 11 bases remaining between them. This CDR3 is 15 amino acids long. The CDR3 DNA follows: TGCGCCAGCAGCTTGGATGGGCAGGAACAAGAGACCCAGTACTTC. It specifies CASSLDGQEQETQYF.

The gene calls are TRBV3-1 and TRBJ2-7; TRBD2 might be the D (5 bases). The germline CDR1 and CDR2 sequences are LGHDT and YNNKEL (reference sequence). The V end lost 0 bases, the J end lost 1 base, and 10 bases lay between the germline ends. The CDR3 is 15 amino acids. DNA of the CDR3: TGTGCCAGCAGCCAAGATGAGGGAAGGTCCTACGAGCAGTACTTC. Residues: CASSQDEGRSYEQYF.

The V call is TRBV6-5, the J call TRBJ1-1; 8 nucleotides line up with TRBD1. This CDR3 contains 15 residues. Per the germline V gene, CDR1 is MNHEY and CDR2 is SVGAGI. Trimming cost V 5 bases and J 1 base; bases outside gene matches: 6. CDR3 loop: CASSDRGRGNTEAFF. CDR3 coding DNA: TGTGCCAGCAGTGACAGGGGTCGGGGGAACACTGAAGCTTTCTTT.

The chain is built from TRBV28 and TRBJ2-3; D not resolved. Trimming left V 3 bases short and J 5 bases short, with 15 bases between. This CDR3 is 15 amino acids long. Germline CDR1 is MDHEN and CDR2 is SYDVKM. CDR3 residues: CASSLQFFAQDTQYF. CDR3 DNA sequence: TGTGCCAGCAGTTTGCAGTTCTTCGCACAAGATACGCAGTATTTT.

This chain's CDR3 is CATSDPNLLGSNEQFF. CDR3 bases: TGTGCCACCAGTGACCCCAACCTACTAGGATCCAATGAGCAGTTCTTC. The rearrangement uses TRBV24-1 and TRBJ2-1; possible D gene TRBD2, 5 bases. V lost 4 bases and J 6 bases, leaving 18 bases between the germline ends. From germline, CDR1 is KGHDR and CDR2 SFDVKD. This CDR3 has 16 residues.

This rearrangement joins TRBV27 to TRBJ2-7; 10 positions agree with TRBD2. This CDR3 contains 13 residues. Germline loops: CDR1 MNHEY, CDR2 SMNVEV (reference sequence). Trimming at V came to 5 bases and at J to 6 bases, leaving 4 bases not matched to a gene. Written as DNA, the CDR3 is TGTGCCAGCAGTCCCGGACTAGCGGCCGAGCAGTACTTC. Protein product: CASSPGLAAEQYF.

The table lists this clonotype with many counts. V usage is TRBV6-5 and J usage is TRBJ2-1, with TRBD2 as a possible D gene (6 bases). CDR1 and CDR2 from the germline V gene are MNHEY and SVGAGI. Trimming removed 0 bases at V and 7 bases at J, with 13 bases between. The CDR3 has 15 residues. The CDR3 reads CASSYSGGPLNEQFF. CDR3 nucleotides: TGTGCCAGCAGTTACTCGGGGGGACCACTAAATGAGCAGTTCTTC.

This clonotype was counted once. The rearrangement joins TRBV4-1 to TRBJ2-1; perhaps TRBD2 as D (5 bases). Germline loops: CDR1 MGHRA, CDR2 YSYEKL. The CDR3 length is 17 residues. V was cut by 0 bases and J by 7 bases, with 19 bases left in between. The CDR3 protein is CASSQDRGGSSRNEQFF. CDR3 coding DNA: TGCGCCAGCAGCCAAGACCGGGGTGGGAGCTCGAGGAATGAGCAGTTCTTC.

CDR3 sequence (DNA): TGCAGTGCTCCCTCGGCGGTAAGCGGGAGGAGCGATGAGCAGTTCTTC. This sequence encodes CSAPSAVSGRSDEQFF. This chain uses TRBV20-1 with TRBJ2-1, with 9 bases fitting TRBD2. Germline V lookup: CDR1 DFQATT, CDR2 SNEGSKA (reference sequence). V shed 5 bases, J shed 8 bases, and the junction held 16 bases outside the gene matches. This CDR3 is built from 16 residues.

The rearrangement uses TRBV5-1 and TRBJ2-3; D might be TRBD2 (5 bases). This CDR3 has 15 residues. The V end was cut by 0 bases, the J end by 0 bases, with 8 bases between. The germline V gene encodes CDR1 SGHRS and CDR2 YFSETQ. The CDR3 DNA reads as TGCGCCAGCAGCTTGGCCGAGGGTAGCACAGATACGCAGTATTTT. Amino acids: CASSLAEGSTDTQYF.

On this clonotype: A read error may produce the germline difference seen at one junction end. The chain carries TRBV6-6 and TRBJ1-2; 10 bases fit TRBD1. Germline V gene data show CDR1 as MNHNY and CDR2 as SVGAGI (reference sequence). This CDR3 has 14 amino acids. The chain's CDR3 is CASSIRQGACGHTF. The CDR3 DNA follows: TGTGCCAGCAGCATCAGACAGGGGGCTTGTGGCCACACCTTC.

This clonotype is a singleton in its sample. This chain joins TRBV3-1 and TRBJ2-1; D gene uncertain. This CDR3 comprises 12 residues. Germline V CDR1 and CDR2: LGHDT, YNNKEL (reference sequence). Between the trimmed V and J ends, which lost 2 bases and 10 bases, there was a span of 9 bases. The CDR3 region has the DNA TGTGCCAGCAGCCAAAATTTCCGGGAGCAGTTCTTC. Translation gives CASSQNFREQFF.

The CDR3 here is CASSVGASGDYGYTF. The CDR3 DNA sequence: TGTGCCAGCAGCGTAGGGGCATCTGGAGACTATGGCTACACCTTC. The rearrangement links TRBV9 to TRBJ1-2; the D is unclear. The CDR3 runs 15 residues. From germline, CDR1 is SGDLS and CDR2 YYNGEE. Trimming pared 0 bases from V and 3 bases from J, leaving 12 bases between.

The chain has TRBV21-1 and TRBJ2-5; the table assigns TRBD1, which was not confirmed against the DNA. TRBV21-1 is annotated as a pseudogene. This CDR3 comprises 16 residues. CDR3: CASSRRTGRYQETQYF. In DNA form, the CDR3 reads TGTGCCAGCAGCAGGCGGACAGGGCGGTACCAAGAGACCCAGTACTTC.

Only a few counts were recorded for this clonotype. The V call is TRBV25-1, the J call TRBJ1-2, with 7 bases matching TRBD1. There are 14 residues in the CDR3. V trimming: 6 bases; J trimming: 7 bases; junction bases outside the gene matches: 11. Germline loops: CDR1 MGHDK, CDR2 SYGVNS. CDR3 DNA sequence: TGTGCCAGCAGCCCTGCGACAGGGACGAGTGGCTACACCTTC. This gives the protein CASSPATGTSGYTF.

The sample holds a few counts of this clonotype. The J gene is TRBJ2-1, the V gene TRBV29-1; D ambiguous. Trimming left V 5 bases short and J 7 bases short, with 0 bases between. CDR3 length: 8 amino acids. Germline CDR1 and CDR2: SQVTM and ANQGSEA. The CDR3 DNA sequence: TGCAGCGTTAATGAGCAGTTCTTC. Translated: CSVNEQFF.

The chain is built from TRBV19 and TRBJ2-3; D is possibly TRBD1 (6 bases). Germline V lookup: CDR1 LNHDA, CDR2 SQIVND (reference sequence). The V end lost 5 bases, the J end lost 3 bases, and 9 bases lay between the germline ends. The CDR3 is made up of 13 amino acids. For the CDR3, the DNA is TGTGCCAGTAGTGCCCAGGGGACAGATACGCAGTATTTT. Its protein product is CASSAQGTDTQYF.

This chain joins TRBV29-1 and TRBJ2-7; TRBD1 agrees at 9 bases. TRBJ2-4 explains the end of the DNA better; the J call may be wrong. This CDR3 comprises 12 residues. Germline assignment: CDR1 SQVTM and CDR2 ANQGSEA. The CDR3 here is CSVTGGLDIQYF. Here the CDR3 DNA reads TGCAGCGTGACAGGGGGGTTGGACATTCAGTACTTC.

This clonotype has more than one count but fewer than ten. The rearrangement links TRBV12-3 or TRBV12-4 to TRBJ1-2, with a tentative D call TRBD1 (6 bases). The CDR3 extends over 13 amino acids. V lost 5 bases, J lost 8 bases, and 15 bases lay in between. In nucleotides, the CDR3 is TGTGCCAGCAGTCTACAGGGTGGTTGGGGCTACACCTTC. Its translation is CASSLQGGWGYTF.

The sample holds a few counts of this clonotype. The chain's CDR3 is CASSPRTSGRANEQFF. Written as DNA, the CDR3 is TGTGCCAGCAGCCCCCGGACTAGCGGGAGGGCCAATGAGCAGTTCTTC. The gene calls are TRBV7-2 and TRBJ2-1; 15 nucleotides line up with TRBD2. Losses at the gene ends were 5 bases for V and 6 bases for J; bases not matched to a gene: 5. This CDR3 comprises 16 residues. CDR1 is SGHTA, CDR2 FQGNSA, per germline.

In its sample, this clonotype was seen a few times. J is TRBJ2-5 and V is TRBV5-5; perhaps TRBD1 as D (5 bases). The CDR3 has 13 residues. CDR1 and CDR2 (germline): SGHKS, YYEKEE (reference sequence). Between the trimmed V and J ends, which lost 5 bases and 4 bases, there was a span of 12 bases. The CDR3 region has the DNA TGTGCCAGCAGACCGATAGGGGTAGAGACCCAGTACTTC. It is translated as CASRPIGVETQYF.

The chain joins TRBV7-2 to TRBJ2-7; 9 bases match TRBD1. V trimming: 4 bases; J trimming: 5 bases; junction bases outside the gene matches: 6. The CDR3 is 14 amino acids. The germline V gene encodes CDR1 SGHTA and CDR2 FQGNSA. Written as DNA, the CDR3 is TGTGCCAGCAGCTCACAGGGGGCGAACCACGAGCAGTACTTC. Residues: CASSSQGANHEQYF.

The V and J genes are TRBV21-1 and TRBJ1-1. TRBV21-1 is shown as a pseudogene. The length of the CDR3 is 16 residues. The CDR3 loop reads CASSPPRGGRDTEAFF. In DNA form, the CDR3 reads TGTGCCAGCAGCCCCCCTAGGGGGGGGAGGGACACTGAAGCTTTCTTT.

This clonotype appeared a few times. The chain is built from TRBV5-1 and TRBJ2-1, with TRBD2 matching over 9 bases. Germline CDR1 and CDR2: SGHRS and YFSETQ. With 0 bases clipped from V and 5 bases from J, the junction kept 12 bases outside the gene matches. The CDR3 contains 18 residues. The CDR3 nucleotides read TGCGCCAGCAGCTTGGCGGGGCCAGCGGGGGGAAAAAACAATGAGCAGTTCTTC. Translating it yields CASSLAGPAGGKNNEQFF.